The 24 T cell receptor beta chains presented below share a single source sample, sequenced in a study of shared clonotypes between healthy human individuals. TCRdb's copy holds only in-frame clones and misses some; the assay was immunoSEQ multiplex PCR. The sample consists of about 2.4 million clones, about 92% of them appearing once. The material sequenced was naive CD4+ T cells sorted from blood. Regarding subset: CD45RA+ positively selected. These receptors were obtained from a man younger than 35 in good health.

The chain couples TRBV5-1 to TRBJ2-1; D is unclear. The CDR3 loop spans 13 amino acids. Germline CDR1 and CDR2: SGHRS and YFSETQ. V was cut by 2 bases and J by 6 bases, with 9 bases left in between. The CDR3 DNA follows: TGCGCCAGCAGCTTACCACAGAGCAATGAGCAGTTCTTC. Its protein is CASSLPQSNEQFF.

In the case of this clone: The same CDR3 also results from other DNA sequences found in this sample. The J gene is TRBJ2-3, the V gene TRBV7-9, with a possible D match to TRBD2 (6 bases). The V and J ends lost 5 bases and 2 bases respectively, with 14 bases between them. The CDR3 totals 15 residues. Germline V gene lookup returns CDR1 SEHNR and CDR2 FQNEAQ (reference sequence). CDR3 in DNA: TGTGCCAGCAGCCCCCTCGCGGGACCCACAGATACGCAGTATTTT. It translates to CASSPLAGPTDTQYF.

This clone was found once. The rearrangement uses TRBV28 and TRBJ1-1; D is undetermined. V was pared by 3 bases and J by 1 base, with 6 bases between. The length of the CDR3 is 13 residues. Per germline, CDR1 MDHEN and CDR2 SYDVKM. DNA of the CDR3: TGTGCCAGCAGTTTTGTCCGGAACACTGAAGCTTTCTTT. Amino acids: CASSFVRNTEAFF.

The rearrangement joins TRBV5-1 to TRBJ2-2; TRBD1 matches at 8 bases. Germline V gives CDR1 SGHRS, CDR2 YFSETQ. The ends lost 4 bases at V and 2 bases at J; junction bases unmatched: 4. This CDR3 contains 15 residues. The CDR3 coding sequence is TGCGCCAGCAGCGGGCAGGGGGCAAACACCGGGGAGCTGTTTTTT. Its translation is CASSGQGANTGELFF. Variable domain in full (rest from reference TRBV5-1 and TRBJ2-2): KAGVTQTPRYLIKTRGQQVTLSCSPISGHRSVSWYQQTPGQGLQFLFEYFSETQRNKGNFPGRFSGRQFSNSRSEMNVSTLELGDSALYLCASSGQGANTGELFFGEGSRLTVL.

DNA of the CDR3: TGTGCCAGCAGCACTAGACGGTTGGGCACTGAAGCTTTCTTT. Amino acids: CASSTRRLGTEAFF. The gene calls are TRBV7-2 and TRBJ1-1; D not resolved. The germline V gene encodes CDR1 SGHTA and CDR2 FQGNSA. Deletions cut 5 bases from V and 4 bases from J, with 14 bases between. This CDR3 comprises 14 residues. Full variable domain (remainder filled in from reference TRBV7-2 and TRBJ1-1): GAGVSQSPSNKVTEKGKDVELRCDPISGHTALYWYRQSLGQGLEFLIYFQGNSAPDKSGLPSDRFSAERTGGSVSTLTIQRTQQEDSAVYLCASSTRRLGTEAFFGQGTRLTVV.

The chain carries TRBV28 and TRBJ2-1; D not resolved. The CDR3 sequence is 12 residues long. The V end lost 7 bases, the J end lost 0 bases, and 4 bases lay between the germline ends. Germline V lookup: CDR1 MDHEN, CDR2 SYDVKM. The DNA of the CDR3 is TGTGCCAGCATAACCTCCTACAATGAGCAGTTCTTC. This encodes CASITSYNEQFF.

This clone was seen a single time. This CDR3 is CASSPQLAGGRETQYF. CDR3 in DNA: TGTGCCAGTAGTCCTCAACTAGCGGGGGGGCGAGAGACCCAGTACTTC. The chain uses TRBV19 and TRBJ2-5, with 13 nucleotides matching TRBD2. This CDR3 contains 16 residues. Trimming at V came to 5 bases and at J to 4 bases, leaving 7 bases not matched to a gene. The germline gives CDR1 LNHDA, CDR2 SQIVND (reference sequence).

The chain is built from TRBV5-5 and TRBJ1-2; unclear D gene. Germline values: CDR1 SGHKS, CDR2 YYEKEE (reference sequence). With 2 bases removed from V and 1 base from J, the gap between germline ends came to 9 bases. CDR3 length equals 14 residues. The CDR3 DNA is TGTGCCAGCAGCTTTGAAGGGCATAACTATGGCTACACCTTC. It specifies CASSFEGHNYGYTF.

Turning to this clone: Other DNA sequences from this sample encode an identical CDR3 as well. The chain is built from TRBV9 and TRBJ1-1, with D possibly being TRBD1 (6 bases). The germline V gene encodes CDR1 SGDLS and CDR2 YYNGEE. CDR3 length: 14 residues. Trimming left V 4 bases short and J 1 base short, with 11 bases between. The CDR3 nucleotides read TGTGCCAGCAGCCCGTCGACAGGGAACACTGAAGCTTTCTTT. As protein: CASSPSTGNTEAFF.

This sequence joins TRBV9 and TRBJ1-3; D is unresolved. In germline, CDR1 is SGDLS, CDR2 YYNGEE. V was trimmed by 0 bases and J by 4 bases, leaving 5 bases between them. The CDR3 loop spans 13 amino acids. In DNA, the CDR3 is TGTGCCAGCAGCGTAGATTACGGAAACACCATATATTTT. It is translated as CASSVDYGNTIYF. The variable domain in full, completed from reference TRBV9 and TRBJ1-3, reads DSGVTQTPKHLITATGQRVTLRCSPRSGDLSVYWYQQSLDQGLQFLIQYYNGEERAKGNILERFSAQQFPDLHSELNLSSLELGDSALYFCASSVDYGNTIYFGEGSWLTVV.

The V call is TRBV7-2, the J call TRBJ2-7; 7 bases fit TRBD1. Unmatched junction bases numbered 8, after V lost 5 bases and J lost 7 bases. The CDR3 is 13 amino acids. Germline CDR1 is SGHTA and CDR2 is FQGNSA. CDR3 loop: CASSRGQAREQYF. The CDR3 DNA reads TGTGCCAGCAGCCGAGGACAGGCTCGGGAGCAGTACTTC.

The chain joins TRBV5-4 to TRBJ2-1; 7 bases are shared with TRBD1. The J segment lost 7 bases and the V segment lost 1 base, leaving 8 bases of the junction unmatched. The CDR3 contains 15 residues. The germline gives CDR1 SGHNT, CDR2 YYREEE (reference sequence). The CDR3: CASSLRQGVGNEQFF. The CDR3, as DNA: TGTGCCAGCAGCTTGAGACAGGGAGTTGGGAATGAGCAGTTCTTC.

J is TRBJ2-5 and V is TRBV18; D not certain. Germline lookup yields CDR1 KGHSH and CDR2 LQKENI. Trimming removed 8 bases from V and 2 bases from J, with 15 bases in between. The CDR3 runs 14 residues. The DNA for the CDR3 is TGTGCCAGCGCGTGGCGCGTACCTCAAGAGACCCAGTACTTC. Translating gives CASAWRVPQETQYF.

The chain combines TRBV6-5 with TRBJ2-2; D possibly corresponds to TRBD2 (6 bases). The CDR3 sequence is 15 residues long. From germline, CDR1 is MNHEY and CDR2 SVGAGI. The V and J ends lost 4 bases and 7 bases respectively, with 16 bases between them. CDR3 sequence (DNA): TGTGCCAGCAGTTGGTCGGGAGTGTTGGGCGGGGAGCTGTTTTTT. It translates to CASSWSGVLGGELFF.

V usage is TRBV4-3 and J usage is TRBJ2-3; 9 positions match TRBD2. This CDR3 contains 19 residues. Germline V gene data show CDR1 as LGHNA and CDR2 as YSLEER. V shed 0 bases, J shed 4 bases, and the junction held 14 bases outside the gene matches. The chain's CDR3 is CASSQDPYEAGGPPDTQYF. In DNA form, the CDR3 reads TGCGCCAGCAGCCAAGATCCCTACGAGGCGGGAGGGCCTCCAGATACGCAGTATTTT.

The J gene is TRBJ1-6, the V gene TRBV5-6; TRBD1 matches 8 bases. V lost 6 bases, J lost 6 bases, and 8 bases stayed unmatched. This CDR3 comprises 15 residues. Germline-derived CDR1 and CDR2 are SGHDT and YYEEEE. The CDR3 loop is CASNPTGGSNSPLHF. Written as DNA, the CDR3 is TGTGCCAGCAACCCAACAGGGGGAAGTAATTCACCCCTCCACTTT.

The chain joins TRBV5-4 to TRBJ2-2, with 13 bases identical to TRBD2. Looked up from germline, CDR1 is SGHNT and CDR2 is YYREEE (reference sequence). The CDR3 has 20 amino acids. V trimming: 0 bases; J trimming: 3 bases; junction bases outside the gene matches: 11. The CDR3 sequence is CASSLAPPGLAGRDTGELFF. As DNA, the CDR3 is TGTGCCAGCAGCTTGGCGCCTCCGGGACTAGCGGGAAGGGACACCGGGGAGCTGTTTTTT.

The chain joins TRBV2 to TRBJ2-1; possibly TRBD2 for D (6 bases). The CDR3 is made up of 15 amino acids. Deletions cut 3 bases from V and 4 bases from J, with 13 bases between. Germline V gene sequence: CDR1 SNHLY, CDR2 FYNNEI. Here the CDR3 reads CASSDWSSAYNEQFF. As DNA, the CDR3 is TGTGCCAGCAGTGATTGGTCTAGCGCTTACAATGAGCAGTTCTTC.

This clone was seen a few times. Other DNA sequences of this sample code for an identical CDR3. The chain uses TRBV2 and TRBJ2-2; D gene ambiguous. Germline-derived CDR1 and CDR2 are SNHLY and FYNNEI. V was shortened by 6 bases and J by 2 bases, with 4 bases between the two germline ends. The CDR3 spans 12 residues. The CDR3 is CASRGNTGELFF. The CDR3 DNA is TGTGCCAGCAGGGGAAACACCGGGGAGCTGTTTTTT.

This chain uses TRBV4-3 with TRBJ1-2; no firm D call. V lost 2 bases to trimming and J lost 2 bases, with 12 bases between them. The CDR3 contains 15 residues. In germline, CDR1 is LGHNA, CDR2 YSLEER. As DNA, the CDR3 is TGCGCCAGCAGCCAAAATATCGCCGGAAACTATGGCTACACCTTC. As protein: CASSQNIAGNYGYTF.

In its sample, this clone was seen once. V gene TRBV5-6 combines with J gene TRBJ2-5, with TRBD2 as a possible D gene (6 bases). CDR1 is SGHDT and CDR2 is YYEEEE in the germline V gene. Trimming stripped 4 bases from V and 4 bases from J, with 14 bases between. The CDR3 runs 14 residues. CDR3 region: CASSLTLARETQYF. The CDR3 nucleotides are TGTGCCAGCAGCCTTACACTAGCTCGAGAGACCCAGTACTTC.

Comment on this clone: Other DNA sequences in the sample encode the same CDR3. The chain joins TRBV7-2 to TRBJ1-5; no firm D call. V dropped 1 base and J dropped 0 bases, with 7 bases sitting between them. Germline V gene sequence: CDR1 SGHTA, CDR2 FQGNSA. The CDR3 sequence is 15 residues long. CDR3 region: CASSLGGYSNQPQHF. The CDR3 DNA sequence: TGTGCCAGCAGCTTAGGGGGTTATAGCAATCAGCCCCAGCATTTT.

The chain recombines TRBV7-9 with TRBJ1-6, with unresolved D. Trimming took off 7 bases at V and 4 bases at J, with 14 bases between the two ends. Germline-derived CDR1 and CDR2 are SEHNR and FQNEAQ (reference sequence). The CDR3 consists of 15 residues. The CDR3 DNA is TGTGCCAGCACCTCGACGGATTTTTATAATTCACCCCTCCACTTT. Translating gives CASTSTDFYNSPLHF.

In regard to this clone: The sample carries other DNA sequences with the same CDR3. The rearrangement joins TRBV18 to TRBJ2-7; TRBD1 matches 7 bases. The V gene's germline CDR1 is KGHSH and CDR2 LQKENI. This CDR3 spans 13 amino acids. V was pared by 3 bases and J by 6 bases, with 5 bases of the junction left unmatched. Here the CDR3 reads CASSPRDSGEQYF. CDR3 in DNA: TGTGCCAGCTCACCGAGGGACAGCGGCGAGCAGTACTTC.